Presented here are 8 T cell receptor beta chains from one specimen sequenced in a study of technical replicates of blood from several donors. Sequencing was performed with immunoSEQ multiplex PCR; in TCRdb, only in-frame clones are kept and a portion is missing. The table records fewer than 15,000 clones, roughly 80% of them present only once. The sample taken for sequencing was PBMCs. The receptors come from a human donor in good health.

Here the CDR3 DNA reads TGTGCCAGTAAGGAGGGATTCACTAGCACAGATACGCAGTATTTT. Its translation is CASKEGFTSTDTQYF. The J gene is TRBJ2-3, the V gene TRBV19; possible D gene TRBD2, 6 bases. The germline gives CDR1 LNHDA, CDR2 SQIVND (reference sequence). V lost 7 bases and J lost 0, with 14 bases in between. There are 15 residues in the CDR3.

The chain combines TRBV7-9 with TRBJ1-5; possibly TRBD1 for D (6 bases). The CDR3 spans 16 residues. Trimming removed 5 bases from V and 1 base from J, with 15 bases in between. The germline V gene encodes CDR1 SEHNR and CDR2 FQNEAQ (reference sequence). CDR3 in DNA: TGTGCCAGCAGCCGTTGGAGCCAGGGGAGCAATCAGCCCCAGCATTTT. Amino acid sequence: CASSRWSQGSNQPQHF.

This clone is a singleton in its sample. The chain has TRBV10-2 and TRBJ1-1; D gene ambiguous. The CDR3 extends over 11 amino acids. Germline V gene sequence: CDR1 WSHSY, CDR2 SAAADI. The V end was cut by 8 bases, the J end by 8 bases, with 12 bases between. The CDR3 sequence is CASVGYPEAFF. CDR3 in DNA: TGCGCCAGCGTCGGGTACCCGGAAGCTTTCTTT.

The V gene is TRBV6-6, the J gene TRBJ1-5, with 8 positions matching TRBD1. Germline V gives CDR1 MNHNY, CDR2 SVGAGI (reference sequence). The CDR3 is 16 amino acids. V gave up 6 bases and J gave up 7 bases; unmatched junction bases: 14. The CDR3 sequence is CASRSQGAGGWQPQHF. DNA for the CDR3: TGTGCCAGCAGGAGTCAGGGGGCAGGGGGCTGGCAGCCCCAGCATTTT.

The CDR3, as DNA: TGTGCCAGCAGTTTATCGGGGCCAGGGGGAAGCTATGGCTACACCTTC. Translated, it gives CASSLSGPGGSYGYTF. The genes are TRBV27 and TRBJ1-2, with 7 bases identical to TRBD1. V was clipped by 0 bases and J by 4 bases; unmatched bases: 8. The germline V gene encodes CDR1 MNHEY and CDR2 SMNVEV (reference sequence). The CDR3 sequence is 16 residues long.

This clone turned up a few times. The chain couples TRBV2 to TRBJ1-1, with D unresolved. Germline-derived CDR1 and CDR2 are SNHLY and FYNNEI. The CDR3 totals 12 residues. V shed 2 bases and J shed 4 bases, with 5 bases lying between them. CDR3 nucleotides: TGTGCCAGCAGTGAAATGGCCACTGAAGCTTTCTTT. Residues: CASSEMATEAFF.

The CDR3 DNA reads TGTGCCAGCAGATTCAGTGGGACAGCCAACATTCAGTACTTC. Translation: CASRFSGTANIQYF. This chain links TRBV2 with TRBJ2-4; 7 positions match TRBD1. Germline CDR1 is SNHLY and CDR2 is FYNNEI. The V gene end was trimmed by 6 bases and the J gene end by 7 bases; junction bases not matched to a gene: 9. The CDR3 is 14 amino acids.

The rearrangement links TRBV5-1 to TRBJ2-1; 11 nucleotides align to TRBD1. The germline gives CDR1 SGHRS, CDR2 YFSETQ. This CDR3 is built from 16 residues. The ends lost 3 bases at V and 6 bases at J; junction bases unmatched: 8. CDR3 DNA sequence: TGCGCCAGCAGCTCACGACCAGGGACAGGGGGCAATGAGCAGTTCTTC. It encodes CASSSRPGTGGNEQFF.